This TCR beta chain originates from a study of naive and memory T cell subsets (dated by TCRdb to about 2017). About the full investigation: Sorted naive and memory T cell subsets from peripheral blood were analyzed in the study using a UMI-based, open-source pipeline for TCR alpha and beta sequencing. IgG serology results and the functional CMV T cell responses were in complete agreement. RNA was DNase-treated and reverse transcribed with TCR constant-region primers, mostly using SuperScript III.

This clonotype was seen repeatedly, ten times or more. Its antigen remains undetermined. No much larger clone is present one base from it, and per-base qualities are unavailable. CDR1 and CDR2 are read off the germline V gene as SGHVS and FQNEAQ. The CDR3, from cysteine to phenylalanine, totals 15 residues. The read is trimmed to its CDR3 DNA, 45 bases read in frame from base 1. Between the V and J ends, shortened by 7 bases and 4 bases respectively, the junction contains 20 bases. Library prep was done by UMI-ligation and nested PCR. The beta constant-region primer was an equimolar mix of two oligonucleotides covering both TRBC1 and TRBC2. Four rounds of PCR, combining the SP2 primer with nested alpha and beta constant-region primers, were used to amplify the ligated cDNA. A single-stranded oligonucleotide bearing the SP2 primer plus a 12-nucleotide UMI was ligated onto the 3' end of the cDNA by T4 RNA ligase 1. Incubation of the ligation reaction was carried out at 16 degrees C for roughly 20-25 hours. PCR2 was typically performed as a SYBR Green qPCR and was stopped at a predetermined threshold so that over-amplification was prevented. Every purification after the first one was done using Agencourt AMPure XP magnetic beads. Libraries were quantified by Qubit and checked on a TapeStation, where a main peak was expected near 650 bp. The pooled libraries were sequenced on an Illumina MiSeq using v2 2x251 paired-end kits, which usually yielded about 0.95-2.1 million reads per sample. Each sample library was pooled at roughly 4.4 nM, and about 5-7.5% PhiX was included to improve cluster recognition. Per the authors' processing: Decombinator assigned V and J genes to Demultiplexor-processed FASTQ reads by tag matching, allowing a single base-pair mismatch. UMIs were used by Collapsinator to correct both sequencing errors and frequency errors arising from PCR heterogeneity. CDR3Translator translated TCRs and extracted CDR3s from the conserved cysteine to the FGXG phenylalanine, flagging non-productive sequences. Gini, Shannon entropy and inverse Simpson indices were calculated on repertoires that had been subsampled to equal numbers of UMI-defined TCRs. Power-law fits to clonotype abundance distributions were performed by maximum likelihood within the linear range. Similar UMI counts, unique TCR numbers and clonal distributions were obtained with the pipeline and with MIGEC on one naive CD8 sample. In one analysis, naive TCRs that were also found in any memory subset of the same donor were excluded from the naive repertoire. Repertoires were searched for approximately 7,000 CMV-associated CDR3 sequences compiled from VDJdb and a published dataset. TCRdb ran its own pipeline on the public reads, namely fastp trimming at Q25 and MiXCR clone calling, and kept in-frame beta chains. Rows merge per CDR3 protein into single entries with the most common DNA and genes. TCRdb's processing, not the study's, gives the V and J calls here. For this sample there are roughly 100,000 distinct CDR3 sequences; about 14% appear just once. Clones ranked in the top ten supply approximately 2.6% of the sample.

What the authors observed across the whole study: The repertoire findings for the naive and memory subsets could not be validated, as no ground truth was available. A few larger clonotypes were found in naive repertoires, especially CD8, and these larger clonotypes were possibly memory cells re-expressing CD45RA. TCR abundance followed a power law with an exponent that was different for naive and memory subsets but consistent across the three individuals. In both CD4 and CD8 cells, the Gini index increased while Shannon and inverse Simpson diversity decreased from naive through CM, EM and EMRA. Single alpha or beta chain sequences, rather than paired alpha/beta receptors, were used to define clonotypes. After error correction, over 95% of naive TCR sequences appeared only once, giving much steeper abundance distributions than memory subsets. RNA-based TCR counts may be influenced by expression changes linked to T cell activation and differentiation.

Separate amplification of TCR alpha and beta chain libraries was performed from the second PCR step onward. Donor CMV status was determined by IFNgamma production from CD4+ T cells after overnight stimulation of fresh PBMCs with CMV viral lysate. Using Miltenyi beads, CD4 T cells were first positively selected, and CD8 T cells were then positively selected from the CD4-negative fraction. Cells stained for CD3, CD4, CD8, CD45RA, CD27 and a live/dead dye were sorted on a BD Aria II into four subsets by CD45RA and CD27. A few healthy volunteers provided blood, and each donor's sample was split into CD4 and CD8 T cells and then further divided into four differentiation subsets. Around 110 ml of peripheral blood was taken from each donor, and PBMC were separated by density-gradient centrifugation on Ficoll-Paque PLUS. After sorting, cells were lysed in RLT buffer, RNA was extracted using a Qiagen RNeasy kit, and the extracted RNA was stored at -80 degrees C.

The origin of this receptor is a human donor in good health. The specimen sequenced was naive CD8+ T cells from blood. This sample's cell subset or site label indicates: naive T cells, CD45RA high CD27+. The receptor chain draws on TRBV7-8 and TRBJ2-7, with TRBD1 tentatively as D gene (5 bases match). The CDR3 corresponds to CASIQRTAQGYEQYF. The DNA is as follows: TGTGCCAGCATCCAAAGGACGGCTCAGGGATACGAGCAGTACTTC.